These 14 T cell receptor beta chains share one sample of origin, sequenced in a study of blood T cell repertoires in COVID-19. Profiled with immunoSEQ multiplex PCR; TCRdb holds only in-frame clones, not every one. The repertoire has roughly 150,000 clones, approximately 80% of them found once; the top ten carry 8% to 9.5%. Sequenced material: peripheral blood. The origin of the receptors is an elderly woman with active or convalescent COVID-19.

Here the CDR3 DNA reads TGTGCCAGCAGTTACGACAGCTTTAACTATGGCTACACCTTC. This codes for CASSYDSFNYGYTF. V and J are TRBV6-5 and TRBJ1-2; maybe TRBD1 (5 bases). Germline CDR1 and CDR2: MNHEY and SVGAGI. This CDR3 comprises 14 residues. V gave up 2 bases and J gave up 1 base, with 8 bases separating them.

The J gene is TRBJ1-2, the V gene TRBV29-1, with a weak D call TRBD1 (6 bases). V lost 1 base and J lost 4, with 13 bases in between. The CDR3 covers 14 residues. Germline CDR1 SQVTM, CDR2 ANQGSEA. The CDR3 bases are TGCAGCGTTGAAGTTCTAGACAGGCGCTATGGCTACACCTTC. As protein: CSVEVLDRRYGYTF.

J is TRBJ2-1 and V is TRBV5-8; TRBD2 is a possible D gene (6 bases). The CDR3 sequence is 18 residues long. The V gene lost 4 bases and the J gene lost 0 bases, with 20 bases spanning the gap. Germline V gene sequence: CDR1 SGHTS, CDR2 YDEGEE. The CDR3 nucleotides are TGTGCCAGCAGCGCTAGTCAGGGTGGGGGGAGCTCCTACAATGAGCAGTTCTTC. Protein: CASSASQGGGSSYNEQFF.

This CDR3 reads CASSSRQGQGSYGYTF. The CDR3 DNA sequence: TGTGCCAGCAGCAGTAGACAGGGTCAGGGCTCCTATGGCTACACCTTC. The chain combines TRBV7-2 with TRBJ1-2, with 7 positions matching TRBD1. Unmatched junction bases numbered 13, after V lost 5 bases and J lost 4 bases. The germline CDR1 and CDR2 sequences are SGHTA and FQGNSA. This CDR3 has 16 residues.

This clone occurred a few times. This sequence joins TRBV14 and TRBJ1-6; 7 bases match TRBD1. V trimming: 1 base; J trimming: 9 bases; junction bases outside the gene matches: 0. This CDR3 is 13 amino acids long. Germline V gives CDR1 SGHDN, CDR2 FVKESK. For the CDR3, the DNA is TGTGCCAGCAGCCAAGGACAGGGTTCACCCCTCCACTTT. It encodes CASSQGQGSPLHF.

CDR3 in amino acids: CASSFGLAGGNEQFF. The DNA for the CDR3 is TGTGCCAGCAGCTTTGGGCTAGCGGGGGGAAATGAGCAGTTCTTC. The chain recombines TRBV7-3 with TRBJ2-1, with 11 bases matching TRBD2. Unmatched junction bases numbered 5, after V lost 3 bases and J lost 7 bases. CDR1 and CDR2 from the germline V gene are SGHTA and FQGTGA. The CDR3 sequence is 15 residues long.

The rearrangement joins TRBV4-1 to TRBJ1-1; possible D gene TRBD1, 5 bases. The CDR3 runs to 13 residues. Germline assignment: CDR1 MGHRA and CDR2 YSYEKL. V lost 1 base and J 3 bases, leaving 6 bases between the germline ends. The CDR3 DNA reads TGCGCCAGCAGCCAAGGACAGCACACTGAAGCTTTCTTT. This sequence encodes CASSQGQHTEAFF.

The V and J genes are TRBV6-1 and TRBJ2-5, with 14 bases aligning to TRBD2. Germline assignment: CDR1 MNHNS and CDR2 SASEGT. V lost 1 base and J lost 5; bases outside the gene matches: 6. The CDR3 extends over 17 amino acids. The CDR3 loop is CASSEGLAGGPRETQYF. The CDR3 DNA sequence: TGTGCCAGCAGTGAAGGACTAGCGGGGGGGCCCCGGGAGACCCAGTACTTC.

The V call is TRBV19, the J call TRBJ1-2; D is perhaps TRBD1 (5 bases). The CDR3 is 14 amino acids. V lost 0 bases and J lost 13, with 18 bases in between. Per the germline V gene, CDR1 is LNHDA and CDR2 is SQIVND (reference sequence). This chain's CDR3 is CASSIDQRGSGGTF. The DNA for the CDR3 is TGTGCCAGTAGTATAGATCAACGCGGTTCGGGGGGCACCTTC.

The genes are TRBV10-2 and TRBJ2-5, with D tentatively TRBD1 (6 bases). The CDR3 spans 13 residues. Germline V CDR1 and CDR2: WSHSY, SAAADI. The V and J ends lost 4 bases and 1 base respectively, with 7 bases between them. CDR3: CASSGTVQETQYF. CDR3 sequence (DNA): TGCGCCAGCAGTGGGACAGTCCAAGAGACCCAGTACTTC.

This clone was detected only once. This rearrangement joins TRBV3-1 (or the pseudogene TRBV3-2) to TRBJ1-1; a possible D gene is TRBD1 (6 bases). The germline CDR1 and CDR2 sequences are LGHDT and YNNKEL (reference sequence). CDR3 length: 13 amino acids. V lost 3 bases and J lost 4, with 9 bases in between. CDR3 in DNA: TGTGCCAGCAGCCAGGGGGGGGCCACTGAAGCTTTCTTT. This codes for CASSQGGATEAFF.

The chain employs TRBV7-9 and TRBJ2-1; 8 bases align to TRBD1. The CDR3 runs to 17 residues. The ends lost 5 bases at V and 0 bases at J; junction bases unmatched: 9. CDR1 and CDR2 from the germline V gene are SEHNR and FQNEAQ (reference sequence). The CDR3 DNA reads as TGTGCCAGCAGCACAAGGACAGGGCGGAGCTCCTACAATGAGCAGTTCTTC. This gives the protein CASSTRTGRSSYNEQFF.

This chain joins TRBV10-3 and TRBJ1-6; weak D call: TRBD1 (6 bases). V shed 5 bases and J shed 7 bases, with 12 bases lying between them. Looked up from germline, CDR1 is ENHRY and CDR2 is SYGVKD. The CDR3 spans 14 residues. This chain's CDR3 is CAISNRADNSPLHF. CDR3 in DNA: TGTGCCATCAGTAACAGGGCGGACAATTCACCCCTCCACTTT.

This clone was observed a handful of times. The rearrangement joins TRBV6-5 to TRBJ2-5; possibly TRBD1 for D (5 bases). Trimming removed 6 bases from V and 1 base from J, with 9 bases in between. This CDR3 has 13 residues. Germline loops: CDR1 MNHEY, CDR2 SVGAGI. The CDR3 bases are TGTGCCAGCAGGGACACGTTCCAAGAGACCCAGTACTTC. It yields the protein CASRDTFQETQYF.